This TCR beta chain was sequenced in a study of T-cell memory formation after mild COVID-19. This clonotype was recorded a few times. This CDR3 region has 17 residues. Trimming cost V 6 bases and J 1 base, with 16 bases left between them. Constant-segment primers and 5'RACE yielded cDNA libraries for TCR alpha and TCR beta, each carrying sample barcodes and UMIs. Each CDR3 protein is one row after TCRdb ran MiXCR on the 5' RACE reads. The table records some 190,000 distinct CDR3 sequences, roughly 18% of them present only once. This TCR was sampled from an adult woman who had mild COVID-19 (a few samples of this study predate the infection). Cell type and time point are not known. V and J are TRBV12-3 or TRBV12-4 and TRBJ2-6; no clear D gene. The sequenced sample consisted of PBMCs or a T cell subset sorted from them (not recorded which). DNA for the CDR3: TGTGCCAGCAGCTCCAGCCGCTTCTTTTCTGGGGCCAACGTCCTGACTTTC. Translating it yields CASSSSRFFSGANVLTF.